This T cell receptor (beta chain) came from a study of blood T cell repertoires in COVID-19. Study information: The cDNA or gDNA used as material had been derived from T cells, B-cell-depleted T cells, or PBMCs.

Deletions cut 2 bases from V and 6 bases from J, with 7 bases between. The CDR3 spans 12 residues. Germline CDR1 MNHNS, CDR2 SASEGT. Participants spanned ages roughly 18 to 90 years and resided in some 22 US areas. Some clones are missing from TCRdb's copy, which holds only in-frame ones; the method was immunoSEQ multiplex PCR. Among 150,000 or so clones listed, more than 70% were seen once. The receptor comes from a man aged 40-49 years who had recovered from COVID-19. Sequenced input: PBMCs or T cells enriched from blood (not recorded which). The V and J genes are TRBV6-1 and TRBJ1-2; a possible D gene is TRBD1 (5 bases). The CDR3 bases are TGTGCCAGCAGTGAAAGACAGCATGGCTACACCTTC. Amino acids: CASSERQHGYTF.